This TCR beta chain was identified in a study of blood T cell repertoires in COVID-19. Across the study: Some COVID-19 samples were acute and others convalescent; all came from the United States, Italy and Spain.

Individuals drawn from 20 to 30 US areas were roughly 18 to 89 years old. V lost 4 bases to trimming and J lost 6 bases, with 19 bases between them. Per germline, CDR1 MNHNY and CDR2 SVGAGI (reference sequence). The CDR3 consists of 16 residues. Study processing details: Amplified reference gene primers provided the basis for estimating nucleated cell counts. The method was immunoSEQ multiplex PCR; TCRdb's version includes in-frame clones alone and lacks a portion of them. That table supplies the V and J calls and clone size; D and trimming were determined from the DNA. The profile shows 250,000 to 400,000 clones, roughly 86% of them singletons.

Material for sequencing was PBMCs or T cells enriched from blood (not recorded which). This TCR was recovered from a woman aged 25 to 39 who had recovered from COVID-19. The chain links TRBV6-6 to TRBJ1-5, with a tentative D call TRBD1 (5 bases). The chain's CDR3 is CASSSWNGQGGQPQHF. CDR3 bases: TGTGCCAGCAGTTCATGGAACGGGCAGGGTGGTCAGCCCCAGCATTTT.